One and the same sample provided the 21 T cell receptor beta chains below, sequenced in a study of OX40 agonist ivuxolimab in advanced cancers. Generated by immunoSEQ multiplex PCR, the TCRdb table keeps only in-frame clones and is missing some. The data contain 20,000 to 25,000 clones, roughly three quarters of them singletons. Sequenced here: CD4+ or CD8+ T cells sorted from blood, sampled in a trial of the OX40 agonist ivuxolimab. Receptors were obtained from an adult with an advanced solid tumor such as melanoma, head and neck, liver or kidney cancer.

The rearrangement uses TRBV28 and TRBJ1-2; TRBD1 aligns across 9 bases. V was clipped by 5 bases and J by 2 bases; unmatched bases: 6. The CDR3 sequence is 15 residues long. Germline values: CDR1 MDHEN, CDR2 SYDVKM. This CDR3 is CASSEIQGANYGYTF. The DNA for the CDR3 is TGTGCCAGCAGTGAGATACAGGGGGCGAACTATGGCTACACCTTC.

DNA of the CDR3: TGCGCCAGCAGCCCGGACTTCTCCCTCACAGATACGCAGTATTTT. Translation: CASSPDFSLTDTQYF. The chain has TRBV4-1 and TRBJ2-3, with D possibly being TRBD2 (5 bases). Trimming left V 4 bases short and J 2 bases short, with 13 bases between. This CDR3 has 15 amino acids. In germline, CDR1 is MGHRA, CDR2 YSYEKL.

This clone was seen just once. As DNA, the CDR3 is TGTGCCAGCAGTGATCCCGGCCTATTGGGCTACACCTTC. It is translated as CASSDPGLLGYTF. This chain uses TRBV6-5 with TRBJ1-2; D is uncertain. The V end was cut by 5 bases, the J end by 8 bases, with 15 bases between. The CDR3 runs to 13 residues. Looked up from germline, CDR1 is MNHEY and CDR2 is SVGAGI.

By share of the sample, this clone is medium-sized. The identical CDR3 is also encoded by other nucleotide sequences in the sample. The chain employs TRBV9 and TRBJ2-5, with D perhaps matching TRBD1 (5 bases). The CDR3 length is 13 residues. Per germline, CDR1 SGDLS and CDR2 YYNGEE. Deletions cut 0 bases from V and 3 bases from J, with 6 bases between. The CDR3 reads CASSVAREETQYF. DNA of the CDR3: TGTGCCAGCAGCGTAGCCAGGGAAGAGACCCAGTACTTC.

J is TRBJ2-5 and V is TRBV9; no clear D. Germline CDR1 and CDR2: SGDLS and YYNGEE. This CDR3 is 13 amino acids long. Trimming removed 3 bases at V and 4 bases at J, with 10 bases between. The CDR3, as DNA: TGTGCCAGCAGCGCCGCTAGGGCAGAGACCCAGTACTTC. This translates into CASSAARAETQYF.

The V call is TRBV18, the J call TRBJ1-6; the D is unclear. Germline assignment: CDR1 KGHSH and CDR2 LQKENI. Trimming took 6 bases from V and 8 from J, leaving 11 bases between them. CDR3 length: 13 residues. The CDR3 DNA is TGTGCCAGCTCGGGAAGGGATGATTCACCCCTCCACTTT. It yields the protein CASSGRDDSPLHF.

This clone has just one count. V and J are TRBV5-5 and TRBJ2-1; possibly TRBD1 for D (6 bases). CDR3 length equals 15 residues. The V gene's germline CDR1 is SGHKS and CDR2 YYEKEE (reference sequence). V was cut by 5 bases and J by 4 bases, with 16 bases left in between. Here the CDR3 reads CASSSGTYAYNEQFF. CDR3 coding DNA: TGTGCCAGCAGTTCCGGGACATACGCATACAATGAGCAGTTCTTC.

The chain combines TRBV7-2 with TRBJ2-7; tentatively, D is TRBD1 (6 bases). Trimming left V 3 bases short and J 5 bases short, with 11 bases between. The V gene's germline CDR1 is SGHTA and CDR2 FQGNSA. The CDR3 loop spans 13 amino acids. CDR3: CASSFGGLDEQYF. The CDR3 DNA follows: TGTGCCAGCAGCTTTGGGGGCTTGGACGAGCAGTACTTC.

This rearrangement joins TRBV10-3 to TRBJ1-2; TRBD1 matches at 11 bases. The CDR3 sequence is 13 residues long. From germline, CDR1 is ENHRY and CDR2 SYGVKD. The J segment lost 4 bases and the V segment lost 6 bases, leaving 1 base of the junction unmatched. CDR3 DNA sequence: TGTGCCATCAGAGGACAGGGGGCCTATGGCTACACCTTC. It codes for CAIRGQGAYGYTF.

CDR3 protein: CASSPRSSGLWDTQYF. The DNA for the CDR3 is TGTGCCAGCAGCCCTCGGTCTAGCGGGTTATGGGATACGCAGTATTTT. The chain carries TRBV5-6 and TRBJ2-3, with 8 positions matching TRBD2. Losses at the gene ends were 4 bases for V and 6 bases for J; bases not matched to a gene: 13. Germline CDR1 and CDR2: SGHDT and YYEEEE. This CDR3 is built from 16 residues.

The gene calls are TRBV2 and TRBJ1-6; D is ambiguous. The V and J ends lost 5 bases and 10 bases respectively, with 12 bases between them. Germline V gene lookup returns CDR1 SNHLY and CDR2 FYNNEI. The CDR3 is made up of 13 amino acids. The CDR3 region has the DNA TGTGCCAGCAGTCCTAGGACCGACTCACCCCTCCACTTT. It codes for CASSPRTDSPLHF.

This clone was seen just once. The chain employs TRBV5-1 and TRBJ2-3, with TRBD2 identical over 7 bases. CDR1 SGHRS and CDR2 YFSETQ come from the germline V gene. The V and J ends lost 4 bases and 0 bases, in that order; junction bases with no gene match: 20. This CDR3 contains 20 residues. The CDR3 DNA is TGCGCCAGCAGCGCCGGAGCGTCGGCGGGGGATCTCCTCAGCACAGATACGCAGTATTTT. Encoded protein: CASSAGASAGDLLSTDTQYF.

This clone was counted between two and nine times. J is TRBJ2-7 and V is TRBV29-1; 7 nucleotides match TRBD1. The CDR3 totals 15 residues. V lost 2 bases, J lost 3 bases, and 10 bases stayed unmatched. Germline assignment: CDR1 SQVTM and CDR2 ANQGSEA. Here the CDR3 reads CSVERDRHLYYEQYF. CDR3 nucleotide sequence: TGCAGCGTTGAAAGGGACAGACACTTATACTACGAGCAGTACTTC.

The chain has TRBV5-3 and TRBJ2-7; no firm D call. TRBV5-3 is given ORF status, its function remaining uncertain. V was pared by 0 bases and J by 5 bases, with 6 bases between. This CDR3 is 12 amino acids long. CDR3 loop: CARSLARNEQYF. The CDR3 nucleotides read TGTGCCAGAAGCTTGGCCCGGAACGAGCAGTACTTC.

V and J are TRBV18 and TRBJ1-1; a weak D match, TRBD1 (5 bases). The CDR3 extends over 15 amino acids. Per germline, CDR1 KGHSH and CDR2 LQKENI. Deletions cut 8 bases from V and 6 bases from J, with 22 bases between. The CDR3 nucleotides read TGTGCCAGCCGACCGGGGGAGGGGAGGCTCGCTGAAGCTTTCTTT. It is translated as CASRPGEGRLAEAFF.

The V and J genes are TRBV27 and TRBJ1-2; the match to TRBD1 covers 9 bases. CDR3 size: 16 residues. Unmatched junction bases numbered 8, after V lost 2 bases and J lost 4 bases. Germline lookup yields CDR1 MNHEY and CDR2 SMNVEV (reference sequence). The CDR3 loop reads CASSLVGGQGAYGYTF. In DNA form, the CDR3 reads TGTGCCAGCAGTTTAGTTGGGGGACAGGGCGCCTATGGCTACACCTTC.

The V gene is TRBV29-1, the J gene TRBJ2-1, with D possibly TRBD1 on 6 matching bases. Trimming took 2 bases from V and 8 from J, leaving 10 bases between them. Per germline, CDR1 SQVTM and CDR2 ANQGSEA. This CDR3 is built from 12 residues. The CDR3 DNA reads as TGCAGCGTTGAAAACAGGGTCCATGAGCAGTTCTTC. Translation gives CSVENRVHEQFF.

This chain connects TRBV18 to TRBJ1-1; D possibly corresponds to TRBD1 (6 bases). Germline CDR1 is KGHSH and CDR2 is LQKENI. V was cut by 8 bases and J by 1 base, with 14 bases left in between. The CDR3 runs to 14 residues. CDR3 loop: CASLLGGKNTEAFF. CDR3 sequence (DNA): TGTGCCAGCCTATTAGGGGGGAAGAACACTGAAGCTTTCTTT.

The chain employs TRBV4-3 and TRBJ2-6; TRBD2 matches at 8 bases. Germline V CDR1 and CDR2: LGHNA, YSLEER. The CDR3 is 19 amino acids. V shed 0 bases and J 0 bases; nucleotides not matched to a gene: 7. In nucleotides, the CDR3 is TGCGCCAGCAGCCAAGATATAAGCGGGGGCTACTCTGGGGCCAACGTCCTGACTTTC. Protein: CASSQDISGGYSGANVLTF.

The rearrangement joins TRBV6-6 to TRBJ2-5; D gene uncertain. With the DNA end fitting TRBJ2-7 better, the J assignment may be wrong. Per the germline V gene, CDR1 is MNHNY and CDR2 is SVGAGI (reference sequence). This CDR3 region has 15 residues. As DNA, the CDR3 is TGTGCCAGCAGTTACTCGTGGGATCCCCCCTACGAGCAGTACTTC. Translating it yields CASSYSWDPPYEQYF.

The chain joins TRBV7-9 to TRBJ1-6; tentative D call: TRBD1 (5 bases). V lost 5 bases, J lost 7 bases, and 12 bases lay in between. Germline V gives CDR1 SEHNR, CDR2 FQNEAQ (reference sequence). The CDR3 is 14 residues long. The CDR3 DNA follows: TGTGCCAGCAGCCGGGGACGGGCAAATTCACCCCTCCACTTT. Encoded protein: CASSRGRANSPLHF.